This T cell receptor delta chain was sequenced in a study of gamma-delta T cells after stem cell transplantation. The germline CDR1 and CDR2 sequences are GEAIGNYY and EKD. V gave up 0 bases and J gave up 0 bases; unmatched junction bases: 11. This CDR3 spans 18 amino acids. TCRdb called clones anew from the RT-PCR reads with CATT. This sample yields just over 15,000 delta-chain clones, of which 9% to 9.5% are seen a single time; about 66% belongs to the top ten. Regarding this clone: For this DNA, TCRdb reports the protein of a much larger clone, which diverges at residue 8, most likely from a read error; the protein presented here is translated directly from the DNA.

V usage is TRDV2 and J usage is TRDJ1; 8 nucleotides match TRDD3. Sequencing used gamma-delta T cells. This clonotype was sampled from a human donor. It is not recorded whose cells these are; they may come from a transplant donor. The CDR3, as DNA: TGTGCCTGTGACACCGTTTCCACGGTACTGGGGGACACCGATAAACTCATCTTT. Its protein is CACDTVSTVLGDTDKLIF.